The 7 T cell receptor beta chains reported below all come from one sample, sequenced in a study of cytomegalovirus exposure and HLA in healthy donors. PCR involved 60 Vbeta and 13 Jbeta primers. Assay: immunoSEQ multiplex PCR; the TCRdb copy retains only in-frame clones and omits some. The table includes more than 140,000 clones, about three quarters detected once. Sequenced sample: PBMCs. The receptors originated from a female donor in good health and CMV-seronegative.

The chain couples TRBV6-1 to TRBJ2-5; the D gene is possibly TRBD1 (6 bases). TRBJ2-7 matches the DNA end more closely, so the J call is doubtful. Germline lookup yields CDR1 MNHNS and CDR2 SASEGT. The CDR3 is 13 amino acids. The CDR3 reads CASSPGQSYEQYF. In nucleotides, the CDR3 is TGTGCCAGCAGTCCCGGACAGTCATACGAGCAGTACTTC.

This chain joins TRBV7-9 and TRBJ2-6; 7 bases line up with TRBD1. After removal of 1 base from V and 0 bases from J, the junction contained 9 bases not matched to a gene. The CDR3 contains 19 residues. The germline CDR1 and CDR2 sequences are SEHNR and FQNEAQ (reference sequence). The CDR3 nucleotides read TGTGCCAGCAGCTTAGAATGGGGCAGGGGGTTCTCTGGGGCCAACGTCCTGACTTTC. Its translation is CASSLEWGRGFSGANVLTF. Drawing the rest from reference TRBV7-9 and TRBJ2-6, the complete variable domain is DTGVSQNPRHKITKRGQNVTFRCDPISEHNRLYWYRQTLGQGPEFLTYFQNEAQLEKSRLLSDRFSAERPKGSFSTLEIQRTEQGDSAMYLCASSLEWGRGFSGANVLTFGAGSRLTVL.

The rearrangement uses TRBV7-6 and TRBJ1-3; a possible D gene is TRBD2 (6 bases). The better agreement between TRBJ2-2 and the DNA end casts doubt on the J call. The CDR3 extends over 13 amino acids. Germline V gene lookup returns CDR1 SGHVS and CDR2 FNYEAQ. CDR3 in amino acids: CASSLWGDRELFF. Written as DNA, the CDR3 is TGTGCCAGCAGCTTATGGGGGGACCGGGAGCTGTTTTTT.

CDR3 sequence (DNA): TGTGCCAGTCGAGTAGGGACAGGCATGAACACTGAAGCTTTCTTT. Its translation: CASRVGTGMNTEAFF. The J gene is TRBJ1-1, the V gene TRBV19, with TRBD1 matching 8 bases. V lost 8 bases to trimming and J lost 0 bases; unmatched junction nucleotides: 8. This CDR3 is built from 15 residues. Germline V CDR1 and CDR2: LNHDA, SQIVND (reference sequence). Using reference TRBV19 and TRBJ1-1 for the parts outside the CDR3, the full variable domain is DGGITQSPKYLFRKEGQNVTLSCEQNLNHDAMYWYRQDPGQGLRLIYYSQIVNDFQKGDIAEGYSVSREKKESFPLTVTSAQKNPTAFYLCASRVGTGMNTEAFFGQGTRLTVV.

This chain joins TRBV15 and TRBJ1-2; 7 positions match TRBD1. From germline, CDR1 is LNHNV and CDR2 YYDKDF (reference sequence). There are 14 residues in the CDR3. After removal of 6 bases from V and 4 bases from J, the junction contained 8 bases not matched to a gene. CDR3 region: CATRTGQTVYGYTF. CDR3 in DNA: TGTGCCACCAGGACGGGACAGACGGTCTATGGCTACACCTTC. Combining the CDR3 with reference TRBV15 and TRBJ1-2 gives the whole variable domain DAMVIQNPRYQVTQFGKPVTLSCSQTLNHNVMYWYQQKSSQAPKLLFHYYDKDFNNEADTPDNFQSRRPNTSFCFLDIRSPGLGDTAMYLCATRTGQTVYGYTFGSGTRLTVV.

The V and J genes are TRBV2 and TRBJ2-7; 8 bases agree with TRBD2. Germline values: CDR1 SNHLY, CDR2 FYNNEI. V trimming: 5 bases; J trimming: 6 bases; junction bases outside the gene matches: 9. This CDR3 is built from 14 residues. The CDR3 region is CASSRERELSEQYF. In DNA, the CDR3 is TGTGCCAGCAGTCGAGAGCGGGAGCTGAGCGAGCAGTACTTC.

V gene TRBV29-1 combines with J gene TRBJ1-1, with TRBD1 matching over 7 bases. Trimming cost V 7 bases and J 11 bases; bases outside gene matches: 16. The CDR3 extends over 13 amino acids. Germline CDR1 and CDR2: SQVTM and ANQGSEA. CDR3 in amino acids: CSARTVTGERAFF. CDR3 DNA: TGCAGCGCCCGAACTGTTACAGGGGAGCGCGCTTTCTTT.